This is a list of T cell receptor beta chains from one sample in a study of human T cells and chemical hapten exposure. In TCRdb, the RACE reads were re-called with MiXCR into one record per CDR3 protein. The profile covers about 260,000 distinct CDR3 sequences, with about 9% appearing a single time and 2% to 2.5% taken by the ten largest. Material: whole blood, obtained in connection with sensitization to the hapten diphenylcyclopropenone (DPC). The receptors originated from a woman aged 35 to 49 with alopecia areata. Some clones in this sample may be carry-over from other donors' samples. Each CDR3 is given with its conserved first and last residue. A D gene is named only where the DNA matches it firmly. Rows give clone size only sometimes, using once, few, many, or a class for an expanded clone.

size	V	D	J	CDR3	DNA
many	TRBV6-5	-	TRBJ1-5	CASSYSLGANQPQHF	TGTGCCAGCAGTTACTCGTTGGGTGCCAATCAGCCCCAGCATTTT
many	TRBV20-1	-	TRBJ2-1	CSAAGTLKFSAANEQFF	TGCAGTGCAGCCGGGACTCTCAAGTTTTCCGCGGCAAATGAGCAGTTCTTC
few	TRBV7-2	TRBD2	TRBJ2-1	CASSLGGLAHNEQFF	TGTGCCAGCAGCTTGGGGGGACTAGCGCACAATGAGCAGTTCTTC
few	TRBV29-1	-	TRBJ2-2	CSVWRSTGELFF	TGCAGCGTCTGGCGTAGCACCGGGGAGCTGTTTTTT
few	TRBV3-1	TRBD1	TRBJ2-7	CASSQTGTGHEQYF	TGTGCCAGCAGCCAAACCGGGACAGGGCACGAGCAGTACTTC
few	TRBV7-9	-	TRBJ2-7	CASSPGLRLRQYF	TGTGCCAGCAGCCCCGGACTTCGCCTTCGGCAGTACTTC
-	TRBV28	-	TRBJ1-5	CASSLPTSNQPQHF	TGTGCCAGCAGTTTACCGACCAGCAATCAGCCCCAGCATTTT
many	TRBV5-1	-	TRBJ2-2	CASSRTAANTGELFF	TGCGCCAGCAGCCGGACGGCTGCGAACACCGGGGAGCTGTTTTTT
-	TRBV4-3	-	TRBJ2-5	CASSLTTGETQYF	TGCGCCAGCAGCCTCACCACCGGGGAGACCCAGTACTTC
few	TRBV5-1	-	TRBJ2-2	CASRDQRPGELFF	TGCGCCAGCAGAGATCAGAGGCCCGGGGAGCTGTTTTTT
-	TRBV18	TRBD1	TRBJ2-7	CASSPSGTDSYEQYF	TGTGCCAGCTCACCTTCCGGGACAGACTCCTACGAGCAGTACTTC
few	TRBV12-3/TRBV12-4	TRBD1	TRBJ2-1	CASRLTGDNEQFF	TGTGCCAGCAGGCTGACAGGGGATAATGAGCAGTTCTTC
-	TRBV3-1	-	TRBJ2-7	CASSQLEGNYEQYF	TGTGCCAGCAGCCAACTTGAGGGAAACTACGAGCAGTACTTC
-	TRBV20-1	-	TRBJ1-5	CSAYPGPPRGQPQHF	TGCAGCGCGTATCCGGGACCTCCGAGGGGTCAGCCCCAGCATTTT
-	TRBV5-4	TRBD2	TRBJ2-5	CASSWGLVAPPETQYF	TGTGCCAGCAGCTGGGGACTAGTTGCCCCTCCAGAGACCCAGTACTTC
many	TRBV6-2/TRBV6-3	TRBD1	TRBJ1-5	CASSWGQSNQPQHF	TGTGCCAGCAGCTGGGGACAGAGCAATCAGCCCCAGCATTTT
many	TRBV9	-	TRBJ1-2	CASVGFNYGYTF	TGTGCCAGCGTAGGATTCAACTATGGCTACACCTTC
-	TRBV5-5	TRBD2	TRBJ2-7	CASSEGLPPYEQYF	TGTGCCAGCAGCGAGGGACTACCGCCCTACGAGCAGTACTTC
-	TRBV4-2	TRBD1	TRBJ2-2	CASYWGDRGTGELFF	TGTGCCAGCTACTGGGGGGACAGGGGCACCGGGGAGCTGTTTTTT
-	TRBV28	TRBD1	TRBJ2-5	CASSLNPTGDQETQYF	TGTGCCAGCAGTTTAAACCCCACAGGGGACCAAGAGACCCAGTACTTC
few	TRBV7-9	-	TRBJ1-4	CASNQDMAREKLFF	TGTGCCAGCAACCAAGACATGGCCCGCGAAAAACTGTTTTTT
many	TRBV14	-	TRBJ2-2	CASSRQATHLTGELFF	TGTGCCAGCAGCCGGCAAGCGACCCATCTGACCGGGGAGCTGTTTTTT
-	TRBV6-5	TRBD2	TRBJ2-7	CASSYSIAGTYEQYF	TGTGCCAGCAGTTACTCGATAGCGGGAACATACGAGCAGTACTTC
many	TRBV29-1	-	TRBJ2-1	CSVGGRAYNEQFF	TGCAGCGTTGGAGGACGAGCCTACAATGAGCAGTTCTTC
-	TRBV7-2	-	TRBJ2-3	CASRPRNTDTQYF	TGTGCCAGCAGACCCCGTAACACAGATACGCAGTATTTT
few	TRBV11-1	TRBD2	TRBJ2-1	CASSLLGLAPNEQFF	TGTGCCAGCAGCTTATTGGGACTAGCCCCCAATGAGCAGTTCTTC
-	TRBV18	-	TRBJ2-5	CASSPPSGRETQYF	TGTGCCAGCTCACCACCGTCCGGGCGAGAGACCCAGTACTTC
-	TRBV5-5	-	TRBJ1-6	CASSLQGPLYNSPLHF	TGTGCCAGCAGCTTACAGGGACCCCTATATAATTCACCCCTCCACTTT
-	TRBV7-2	-	TRBJ2-1	CASTKGFYNEQFF	TGTGCCAGCACTAAAGGGTTTTACAATGAGCAGTTCTTC
few	TRBV2	-	TRBJ2-2	CASSERGAGELFF	TGTGCCAGCAGTGAAAGAGGGGCCGGGGAGCTGTTTTTT
-	TRBV29-1	TRBD1	TRBJ2-5	CSGTGESGQETQYF	TGCAGCGGTACAGGGGAAAGCGGTCAAGAGACCCAGTACTTC
few	TRBV4-2	TRBD2	TRBJ2-5	CASSQGGGRAGETQYF	TGTGCCAGCAGCCAAGGGGGCGGGAGGGCCGGAGAGACCCAGTACTTC
-	TRBV12-3/TRBV12-4	-	TRBJ1-6	CASSRGRNNSPLHF	TGTGCCAGCAGTCGAGGACGGAATAATTCACCCCTCCACTTT
-	TRBV28	-	TRBJ2-7	CASSLLFIRGPYEQYF	TGTGCCAGCAGTTTACTTTTTATCCGGGGGCCCTACGAGCAGTACTTC
few	TRBV29-1	TRBD2	TRBJ2-1	CSVGRRLADNEQFF	TGCAGCGTAGGCCGGCGACTAGCGGACAATGAGCAGTTCTTC
few	TRBV4-1	TRBD1	TRBJ1-4	CASSQEGTVPNEKLFF	TGCGCCAGCAGCCAAGAGGGGACAGTCCCGAATGAAAAACTGTTTTTT
many	TRBV7-9	-	TRBJ1-5	CASSFNGVPQHF	TGTGCCAGCAGCTTTAATGGGGTACCCCAGCATTTT
-	TRBV6-1	-	TRBJ1-2	CASSEDWEAHRGYTF	TGTGCCAGCAGTGAAGACTGGGAGGCGCATCGTGGCTACACCTTC
few	TRBV4-1	TRBD2	TRBJ2-2	CATAAPTSSPGELFF	TGCGCCACCGCAGCCCCGACTAGCTCACCCGGGGAGCTGTTTTTT